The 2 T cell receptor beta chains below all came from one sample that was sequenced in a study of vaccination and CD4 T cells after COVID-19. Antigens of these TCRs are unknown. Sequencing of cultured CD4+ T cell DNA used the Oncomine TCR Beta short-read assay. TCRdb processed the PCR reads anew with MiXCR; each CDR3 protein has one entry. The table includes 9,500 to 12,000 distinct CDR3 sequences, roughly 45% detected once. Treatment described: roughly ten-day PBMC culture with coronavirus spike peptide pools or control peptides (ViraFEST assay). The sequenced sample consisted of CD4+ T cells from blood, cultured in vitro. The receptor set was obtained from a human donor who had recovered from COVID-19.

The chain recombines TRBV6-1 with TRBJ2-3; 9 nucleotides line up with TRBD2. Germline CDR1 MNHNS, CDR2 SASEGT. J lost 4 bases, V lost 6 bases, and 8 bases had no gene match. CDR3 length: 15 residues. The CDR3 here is CASSELAGSADTQYF. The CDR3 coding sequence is TGTGCCAGCAGCGAGCTAGCGGGGTCGGCAGATACGCAGTATTTT.

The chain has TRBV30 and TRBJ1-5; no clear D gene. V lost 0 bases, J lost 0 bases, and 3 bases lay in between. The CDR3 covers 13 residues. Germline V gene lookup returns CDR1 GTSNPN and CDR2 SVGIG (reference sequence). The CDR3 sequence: CAWSVSSNQPQHF. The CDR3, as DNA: TGTGCCTGGAGTGTCAGTAGCAATCAGCCCCAGCATTTT.